This passage covers 30 T cell receptor beta chains from one sample sequenced in a study of blood T cell repertoires in COVID-19. Profiled with immunoSEQ multiplex PCR; TCRdb holds only in-frame clones, not every one. Among 200,000 to 250,000 clones listed, approximately 86% were seen once. Sequenced sample: peripheral blood. These receptors all come from a woman aged 30 to 39 with COVID-19, enrolled during active disease.

This chain links TRBV19 with TRBJ1-1; TRBD1 might be the D (6 bases). Looked up from germline, CDR1 is LNHDA and CDR2 is SQIVND (reference sequence). The CDR3 has 14 residues. V lost 7 bases, J lost 7 bases, and 19 bases lay in between. Written as DNA, the CDR3 is TGTGCCAGTACCGGGAGGGGGTTCACCGGTGAAGCTTTCTTT. Protein product: CASTGRGFTGEAFF.

This chain joins TRBV28 and TRBJ2-1, with TRBD2 identical over 11 bases. The CDR3 length is 14 residues. Germline values: CDR1 MDHEN, CDR2 SYDVKM. Unmatched junction bases numbered 12, after V lost 6 bases and J lost 14 bases. For the CDR3, the DNA is TGTGCCAGCAGGGCCGGGACTAGCGGCCCAGACGAGTTCTTC. Its protein is CASRAGTSGPDEFF.

The chain carries TRBV27 and TRBJ1-2; D is uncertain. There are 12 residues in the CDR3. Per germline, CDR1 MNHEY and CDR2 SMNVEV (reference sequence). V lost 8 bases to trimming and J lost 4 bases, with 11 bases between them. As DNA, the CDR3 is TGTGCCAGCGGGAGGTTGGGCTATGGCTACACCTTC. The encoded protein is CASGRLGYGYTF.

The chain couples TRBV11-2 to TRBJ1-1; 11 bases map to TRBD1. The CDR3 contains 15 residues. The J segment lost 5 bases and the V segment lost 4 bases, leaving 6 bases of the junction unmatched. From germline, CDR1 is SGHAT and CDR2 FQNNGV. The CDR3 protein is CASSSPGQGGTEAFF. For the CDR3, the DNA is TGTGCCAGCAGCTCACCGGGACAGGGGGGTACTGAAGCTTTCTTT.

The V gene is TRBV5-1, the J gene TRBJ2-7, with TRBD1 matching 7 bases. V lost 0 bases, J lost 7 bases, and 16 bases stayed unmatched. This CDR3 is 17 amino acids long. The germline V gene has CDR1 SGHRS and CDR2 YFSETQ. The CDR3 sequence is CASSLGTGALALEEQYF. The CDR3 bases are TGCGCCAGCAGCTTGGGAACAGGGGCATTGGCTCTTGAGGAGCAGTACTTC.

This chain links TRBV4-2 with TRBJ2-5; 7 bases are shared with TRBD2. Germline V gene sequence: CDR1 LGHNA, CDR2 YNFKEQ. The CDR3 extends over 15 amino acids. Unmatched junction bases numbered 7, after V lost 1 base and J lost 5 bases. The chain's CDR3 is CASSQGDYKVETQYF. As DNA, the CDR3 is TGTGCCAGCAGCCAAGGGGACTACAAAGTGGAGACCCAGTACTTC.

CDR3: CASSQFPPGGTDTQYF. The CDR3 coding sequence is TGCGCCAGCAGCCAGTTTCCTCCAGGGGGCACAGATACGCAGTATTTT. The V gene is TRBV4-3, the J gene TRBJ2-3, with D maybe TRBD1 (6 bases). CDR3 length: 16 residues. In germline, CDR1 is LGHNA, CDR2 YSLEER. The germline V and J ends were trimmed by 3 bases and 1 base, with 14 bases remaining between them.

The chain carries TRBV10-3 and TRBJ2-7; TRBD2 matches at 7 bases. The V gene end was trimmed by 4 bases and the J gene end by 0 bases; junction bases not matched to a gene: 3. Per germline, CDR1 ENHRY and CDR2 SYGVKD. This CDR3 comprises 14 residues. The CDR3 DNA follows: TGTGCCATCAGTGCCGGCGGGAGCTCCTACGAGCAGTACTTC. It specifies CAISAGGSSYEQYF.

The J gene is TRBJ1-4, the V gene TRBV4-3; D might be TRBD1 (5 bases). The CDR3 is made up of 14 amino acids. Germline CDR1 LGHNA, CDR2 YSLEER. Trimming cost V 0 bases and J 14 bases, with 16 bases left between them. The CDR3 DNA reads TGCGCCAGCAGCCAAGATAGGGGACCGGAGGGGCTGTTTTTT. This encodes CASSQDRGPEGLFF.

The chain joins TRBV11-3 to TRBJ2-1; 9 bases are a match to TRBD2. Germline CDR1 is SGHNT and CDR2 is YENEEA. The CDR3 is 19 amino acids. Trimming cost V 1 base and J 3 bases; bases outside gene matches: 13. The CDR3, as DNA: TGTGCCAGCAGCTTAGGTAGAGCGGGAGGCCTCGGAGACTACAATGAGCAGTTCTTC. Translation gives CASSLGRAGGLGDYNEQFF.

The sample holds one count of this clone. The rearrangement joins TRBV11-2 to TRBJ2-3; 11 bases are shared with TRBD2. Germline assignment: CDR1 SGHAT and CDR2 FQNNGV. J was trimmed by 4 bases and V by 3 bases; bases with no gene match: 6. There are 16 residues in the CDR3. CDR3 region: CASSFTSGRFSDTQYF. For the CDR3, the DNA is TGTGCCAGCAGCTTTACTAGCGGGAGATTTTCAGATACGCAGTATTTT.

The CDR3 sequence is CATRTAANTGELFF. For the CDR3, the DNA is TGTGCCACTAGGACAGCCGCCAACACCGGGGAGCTGTTTTTT. The rearrangement joins TRBV6-5 to TRBJ2-2; D possibly corresponds to TRBD1 (6 bases). Between the trimmed V and J ends, which lost 10 bases and 2 bases, there was a span of 14 bases. Looked up from germline, CDR1 is MNHEY and CDR2 is SVGAGI. CDR3 length equals 14 residues.

The chain employs TRBV14 and TRBJ2-7; 9 bases fit TRBD1. Germline CDR1 is SGHDN and CDR2 is FVKESK. The J segment lost 5 bases and the V segment lost 4 bases, leaving 3 bases of the junction unmatched. This CDR3 spans 13 amino acids. CDR3 nucleotides: TGTGCCAGCAGCCGGGACAGGGTCGACGAGCAGTACTTC. Its translation: CASSRDRVDEQYF.

The V call is TRBV27, the J call TRBJ1-5; weak D call: TRBD1 (5 bases). This CDR3 contains 16 residues. From germline, CDR1 is MNHEY and CDR2 SMNVEV (reference sequence). V shed 0 bases and J shed 4 bases, with 13 bases lying between them. Here the CDR3 reads CASSLSIPGGNQPQHF. CDR3 DNA sequence: TGTGCCAGCAGTTTATCGATTCCCGGGGGAAATCAGCCCCAGCATTTT.

The sample holds one count of this clone. The CDR3 region is CSVDGQISTDTQYF. CDR3 DNA sequence: TGCAGCGTTGATGGACAGATTAGCACAGATACGCAGTATTTT. The rearrangement joins TRBV29-1 to TRBJ2-3; TRBD1 is a possible D gene (6 bases). V dropped 3 bases and J dropped 0 bases, with 10 bases sitting between them. The CDR3 totals 14 residues. Germline loops: CDR1 SQVTM, CDR2 ANQGSEA.

The chain recombines TRBV7-9 with TRBJ2-7; TRBD2 agrees at 13 bases. The CDR3 runs to 18 residues. Germline V gene data show CDR1 as SEHNR and CDR2 as FQNEAQ (reference sequence). Losses at the gene ends were 5 bases for V and 1 base for J; bases not matched to a gene: 11. This CDR3 reads CASSQSTSGGKNSYEQYF. The CDR3 DNA reads as TGTGCCAGCAGCCAATCGACTAGCGGGGGGAAAAATTCCTACGAGCAGTACTTC.

V usage is TRBV6-2 or TRBV6-3 and J usage is TRBJ2-5, with TRBD2 matching 8 bases. Germline assignment: CDR1 MNHEY and CDR2 SVGEGT. The CDR3 sequence is 15 residues long. V was clipped by 2 bases and J by 1 base; unmatched bases: 3. For the CDR3, the DNA is TGTGCCAGCAGTTACAGTACTAGCGGCCAAGAGACCCAGTACTTC. It codes for CASSYSTSGQETQYF.

The chain joins TRBV7-6 to TRBJ1-2; perhaps TRBD1 as D (5 bases). The germline gives CDR1 SGHVS, CDR2 FNYEAQ. Trimming shortened V by 1 base and J by 5 bases, and 11 bases separated the two germline ends. This CDR3 is built from 14 residues. The CDR3 DNA follows: TGTGCCAGCAGCTTAGAAGTAGGGGCATATGGCTACACCTTC. This gives the protein CASSLEVGAYGYTF.

The chain recombines TRBV4-2 with TRBJ2-3; a possible D gene is TRBD2 (6 bases). The CDR3 has 17 amino acids. Germline CDR1 reads LGHNA; CDR2 reads YNFKEQ. Trimming left V 1 base short and J 1 base short, with 15 bases between. CDR3 bases: TGTGCCAGCAGCCAAGGACTAGAGGGGCCCGGCACAGATACGCAGTATTTT. It encodes CASSQGLEGPGTDTQYF.

The V call is TRBV3-1 (or the pseudogene TRBV3-2), the J call TRBJ1-4, with D tentatively TRBD1 (5 bases). Germline V gene data show CDR1 as LGHDT and CDR2 as YNNKEL (reference sequence). CDR3 length: 19 residues. The ends were cut back, 4 bases at V and 0 bases at J, with 21 bases in the middle. The CDR3 region is CASSRSEGGTYATNEKLFF. The DNA for the CDR3 is TGTGCCAGCAGCCGATCCGAGGGAGGGACTTATGCAACTAATGAAAAACTGTTTTTT.

The chain employs TRBV10-3 and TRBJ2-1, with D hard to call. The ends were cut back, 5 bases at V and 5 bases at J, with 7 bases in the middle. CDR1 and CDR2 from the germline V gene are ENHRY and SYGVKD. CDR3 length equals 12 residues. The CDR3 loop is CAISPQNNEQFF. The DNA of the CDR3 is TGTGCCATCAGTCCCCAAAACAATGAGCAGTTCTTC.

V gene TRBV6-5 combines with J gene TRBJ1-3; no firm D call. Per germline, CDR1 MNHEY and CDR2 SVGAGI. The ends were cut back, 6 bases at V and 0 bases at J, with 12 bases in the middle. The CDR3 has 15 amino acids. The CDR3 coding sequence is TGTGCCAGCAGCCCCGGCGGGAGCTCTGGAAACACCATATATTTT. Amino acid sequence: CASSPGGSSGNTIYF.

This clone was seen a handful of times. The V gene is TRBV5-5, the J gene TRBJ2-7, with 7 bases matching TRBD1. Germline CDR1 SGHKS, CDR2 YYEKEE (reference sequence). J gave up 3 bases and V 3 bases, and 6 bases lay outside the gene matches. The CDR3 is made up of 14 amino acids. The CDR3 DNA is TGTGCCAGCAGCTACGGGACAGCTTACTACGAGCAGTACTTC. This translates into CASSYGTAYYEQYF.

The chain carries TRBV14 and TRBJ2-7; TRBD1 aligns across 11 bases. The CDR3 sequence is 16 residues long. Germline assignment: CDR1 SGHDN and CDR2 FVKESK. After removal of 0 bases from V and 3 bases from J, the junction contained 4 bases not matched to a gene. The CDR3 DNA sequence: TGTGCCAGCAGCCAAGAGGGGGGACAGGGGGTCTACGAGCAGTACTTC. Protein sequence: CASSQEGGQGVYEQYF.

The genes are TRBV7-9 and TRBJ1-2; 8 nucleotides agree with TRBD1. The ends lost 1 base at V and 8 bases at J; junction bases unmatched: 3. The germline V gene has CDR1 SEHNR and CDR2 FQNEAQ (reference sequence). This CDR3 spans 13 amino acids. The CDR3 DNA sequence: TGTGCCAGCAGCTTAGGGACAGGGAACGGCTACACCTTC. Translating it yields CASSLGTGNGYTF.

This clone is a singleton in its sample. This chain links TRBV13 with TRBJ2-7; 9 bases match TRBD1. V was pared by 0 bases and J by 3 bases, with 6 bases of the junction left unmatched. Germline-derived CDR1 and CDR2 are PRHDT and FYEKMQ (reference sequence). The length of the CDR3 is 16 residues. DNA for the CDR3: TGTGCCAGCAGCTTAGGAGGGGGACAGGGTGGCTACGAGCAGTACTTC. Its protein product is CASSLGGGQGGYEQYF.

The gene calls are TRBV7-3 and TRBJ2-2, with D perhaps TRBD1 (6 bases). The CDR3 is 17 amino acids. V was pared by 1 base and J by 3 bases, with 15 bases between. The germline gives CDR1 SGHTA, CDR2 FQGTGA. The CDR3 DNA reads as TGTGCCAGCAGCTTAAGACCCGGACAGTCCTACACCGGGGAGCTGTTTTTT. Translating it yields CASSLRPGQSYTGELFF.

The chain is built from TRBV7-2 and TRBJ2-7, with D unclear. Trimming took 1 base from V and 4 from J, leaving 14 bases between them. CDR3 size: 15 residues. Per the germline V gene, CDR1 is SGHTA and CDR2 is FQGNSA. CDR3 residues: CASSLEPGSSYEQYF. The CDR3 nucleotides read TGTGCCAGCAGCTTAGAGCCAGGCAGCTCTTACGAGCAGTACTTC.

This rearrangement joins TRBV2 to TRBJ1-2; no clear D gene. The CDR3 is 16 residues long. V gave up 0 bases and J gave up 7 bases, with 18 bases separating them. CDR1 is SNHLY and CDR2 is FYNNEI in the germline V gene. The CDR3 DNA sequence: TGTGCCAGCAGTGAAGCGACATGGGGAGGCGAGACTGGCTACACCTTC. Its translation: CASSEATWGGETGYTF.

The chain recombines TRBV27 with TRBJ1-2, with D possibly being TRBD1 (5 bases). CDR1 is MNHEY and CDR2 is SMNVEV in the germline V gene (reference sequence). This CDR3 has 16 residues. Deletions cut 2 bases from V and 2 bases from J, with 15 bases between. The CDR3 loop reads CASSLDRQGGNYGYTF. CDR3 DNA sequence: TGTGCCAGCAGTTTAGATCGGCAGGGTGGGAACTATGGCTACACCTTC.